These T cell receptor beta chains were read from a single sample in a study of T cell responses to AZD1222 COVID-19 vaccine. TCRdb's copy holds only in-frame clones and misses some; the assay was immunoSEQ multiplex PCR. The sample has 150,000 to 200,000 clones, just over 85% seen once; the top ten hold about 7.2%. The sample was peripheral blood, taken on day 0 of AZD1222 vaccination. Every receptor here comes from an adult in good health. Each CDR3 is given with its conserved first and last residue.

length	V	CDR3
10	TRBV6-2/TRBV6-3	CASSAETQYF
13	TRBV12-3/TRBV12-4	CASSQTAPYEQYF
14	TRBV10-3	CAISEEGRSAKLFF
15	TRBV19	CASSIDGDREETQYF
14	TRBV30	CALWRDPRAGELFF
14	TRBV20-1	CSASSDRYTGELFF
14	TRBV7-3	CASSLGLATDTQYF
15	TRBV5-4	CASSLGQGEDETQYF
11	TRBV20-1	CSARGDREAFF
14	TRBV28	CASSFQTAGNTIYF
14	TRBV19	CASSAGISLYGYTF
14	TRBV6-5	CASASGTGRYEQYF
17	TRBV28	CASTSYLGPTTNEKLFF
15	TRBV7-9	CASSLAPDSGNTIYF
11	TRBV12-3/TRBV12-4	CASSFAYEQYF
14	TRBV7-2	CASSPPGLGETQYF
14	TRBV9	CASSVGSGAGEAFF
15	TRBV27	CASSSHSSYYYEQYF
15	TRBV2	CASSQGVAGYNEQFF
15	TRBV7-3	CASSSRTGEADTQYF
15	TRBV4-1	CASSLLEGHHQPQHF
18	TRBV30	CAWSVLFRASGDLETQYF
14	TRBV7-9	CASSPGNMNTEAFF
14	TRBV7-9	CASSFPGQGNEQYF
14	TRBV28	CASSRGQGLTEAFF
15	TRBV5-1	CASSLGGTGANVLTF
13	TRBV30	CAWAGGINQPQHF
13	TRBV11-3	CASSLSIYTEAFF
13	TRBV28	CASNPGGSYGYTF
14	TRBV19	CASIRRGSNEKLFF
17	TRBV20-1	CSASGPTGAGGADTQYF
14	TRBV11-3	CASSLTSGTDTQYF
13	TRBV28	CASSGGGGYGYTF
17	TRBV5-4	CASSFSGTPLHTGELFF
13	TRBV5-5	CASSLKGNYGYTF
16	TRBV19	CASNKGLAGGPNTQYF
12	TRBV7-2	CASSLRVDEQYF
13	TRBV30	CAWSWDRGTEAFF
16	TRBV24-1	CATSDLTGMDTDTQYF
16	TRBV15	CATSDPREGANSPLHF
11	TRBV10-3	CAISDDRGQYF
15	TRBV7-6	CASSLGPLQNQPQHF
16	TRBV9	CASSDRGRESGNTIYF
12	TRBV18	CASSPTPGGYTF
13	TRBV6-5	CASSRGVTHEQYF
15	TRBV11-2	CASSLVTGRRPEAFF
15	TRBV27	CASSPGQGYNQPQHF
14	TRBV4-1	CASSQQVARTEAFF
15	TRBV3-1/TRBV3-2	CASSQDWSADEKLFF
18	TRBV7-6	CASSLARRGPSYTDTQYF
15	TRBV3-1/TRBV3-2	CASSHFRDRANTIYF
16	TRBV9	CASSVNRGLNTGELFF
17	TRBV9	CASSPPGGTVSGNTIYF
15	TRBV7-8	CASSLGRGNTGELFF
13	TRBV14	CASSVSGGNEQYF
16	TRBV3-1/TRBV3-2	CASSETGTGSNSPLHF
15	TRBV19	CASRFDRASNQPQHF
22	TRBV4-1	CASSLEGQGNGIGTSGLYEQYF
15	TRBV25-1	CASSETGGGTDTQYF